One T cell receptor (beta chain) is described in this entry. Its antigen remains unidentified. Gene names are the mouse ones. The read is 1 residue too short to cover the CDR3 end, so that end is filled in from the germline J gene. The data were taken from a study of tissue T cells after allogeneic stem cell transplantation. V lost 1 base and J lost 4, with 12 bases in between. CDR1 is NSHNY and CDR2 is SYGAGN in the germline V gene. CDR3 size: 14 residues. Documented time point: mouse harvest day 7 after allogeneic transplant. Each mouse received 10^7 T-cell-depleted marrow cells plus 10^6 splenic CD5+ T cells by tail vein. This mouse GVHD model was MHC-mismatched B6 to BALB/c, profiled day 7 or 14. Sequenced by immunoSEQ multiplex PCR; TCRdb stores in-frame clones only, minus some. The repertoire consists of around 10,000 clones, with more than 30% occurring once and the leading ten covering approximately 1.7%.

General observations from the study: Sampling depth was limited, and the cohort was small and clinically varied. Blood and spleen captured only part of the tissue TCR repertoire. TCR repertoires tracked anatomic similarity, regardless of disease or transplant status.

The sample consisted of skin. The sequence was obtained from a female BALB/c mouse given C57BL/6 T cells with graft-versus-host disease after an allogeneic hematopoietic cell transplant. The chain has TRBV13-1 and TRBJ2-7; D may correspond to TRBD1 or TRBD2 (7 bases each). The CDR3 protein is CASSDQGGEYEQYF. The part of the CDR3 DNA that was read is TGTGCCAGCAGTGATCAGGGGGGGGAATATGAACAGTAC.